The clone carrying this T cell receptor (beta chain) was observed a handful of times. The antigen is not known. This specimen includes other DNA sequences encoding the same CDR3. This specimen comes from a study of shared clonotypes between healthy human individuals. General study points: The study drew on few donors, limiting represented genetic and exposure-history diversity.

Only in-frame clones appear in the TCRdb table, and some are missing; sequencing was by immunoSEQ multiplex PCR. This sample yields around 2,000,000 clones, of which about 95% are seen a single time; approximately 1.2% belongs to the top ten. Cells designated naive CD8 were CD45RO-negative and were positively selected for CCR7, with terminally differentiated effector memory CD45RA+ cells excluded. J was trimmed by 3 bases and V by 1 base; bases with no gene match: 7. The CDR3 consists of 16 residues. Germline V lookup: CDR1 SGDLS, CDR2 YYNGEE. Sequencing was done on a sample of naive CD8+ T cells sorted from blood. This chain uses TRBV9 with TRBJ2-3; TRBD2 agrees at 8 bases. This sequence originates from a man aged 18 to 30 in good health. The DNA of the CDR3 is TGTGCCAGCAGCGTAAGAAGCGGGAGTTGGACAGATACGCAGTATTTT. Its protein is CASSVRSGSWTDTQYF.